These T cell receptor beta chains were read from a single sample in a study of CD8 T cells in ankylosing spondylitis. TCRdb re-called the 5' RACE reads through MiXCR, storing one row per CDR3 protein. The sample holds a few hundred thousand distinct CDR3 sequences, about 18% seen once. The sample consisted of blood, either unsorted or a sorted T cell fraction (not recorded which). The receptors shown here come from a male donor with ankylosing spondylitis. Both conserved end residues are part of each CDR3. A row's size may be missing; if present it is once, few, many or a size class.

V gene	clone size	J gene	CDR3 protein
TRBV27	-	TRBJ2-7	CASSFQWGPYEQYF
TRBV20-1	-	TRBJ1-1	CSAGGDRGLRPEAFF
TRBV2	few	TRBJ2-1	CASGLAAVSSYNEQFF
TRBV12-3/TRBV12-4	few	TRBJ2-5	CASSSGHSQETQYF
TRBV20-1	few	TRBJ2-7	CSARLAGGVEQYF
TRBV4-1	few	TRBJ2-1	CASSQDAATVWDEQFF
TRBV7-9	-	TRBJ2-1	CASTILGGRGPNEQFF
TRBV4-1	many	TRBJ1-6	CASSQDGGGGPLHF
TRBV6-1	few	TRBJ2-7	CASSEVVEQYF
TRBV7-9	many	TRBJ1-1	CASGLTGTNTEAFF
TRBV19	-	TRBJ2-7	CASSIAQDISYEQYF
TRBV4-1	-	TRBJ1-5	CASSQDRASNQPQHF
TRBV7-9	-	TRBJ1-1	CASRPPWRGVTEAFF
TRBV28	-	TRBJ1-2	CASRNNGYTF
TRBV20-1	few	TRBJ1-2	CSAPVPSYGYTF
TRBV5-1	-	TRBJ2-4	CASSLSGQGKFQYF
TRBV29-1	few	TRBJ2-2	CSVGGWGQGAQGGELFF
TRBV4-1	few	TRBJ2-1	CASSTPQGDRGNDNEQFF
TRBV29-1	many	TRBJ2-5	CSVAAESQETQYF
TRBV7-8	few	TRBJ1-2	CASSGRVGVSYGYTF
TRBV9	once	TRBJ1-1	CASSPGYTEAFF
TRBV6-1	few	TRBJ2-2	CASSPGTGQYGELFF
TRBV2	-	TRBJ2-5	CASSDEGWETQYF
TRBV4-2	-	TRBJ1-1	CASSQGLPTEAFF
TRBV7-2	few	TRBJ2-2	CASSLAPGEVWELFF
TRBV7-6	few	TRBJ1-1	CASSPQAEAFF
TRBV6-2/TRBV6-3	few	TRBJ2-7	CASTPGQGYEQYF
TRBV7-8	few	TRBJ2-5	CASSSSVRQETQYF
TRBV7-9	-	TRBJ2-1	CASSFPGQGLGEQFF
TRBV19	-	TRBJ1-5	CASSITGESQPQHF
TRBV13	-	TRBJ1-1	CASSLGGRDAEAFF
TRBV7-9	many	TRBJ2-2	CASTGTNTGELFF
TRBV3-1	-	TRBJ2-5	CASSQDLAAQETQYF
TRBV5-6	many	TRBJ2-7	CASSLWGGGEQYF
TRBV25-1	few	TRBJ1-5	CASSATGDNQPQHF
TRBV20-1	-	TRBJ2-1	CSARDIGTSGRYYPLNEQFF
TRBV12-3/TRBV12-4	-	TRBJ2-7	CASSFYSDRLIYEQYF
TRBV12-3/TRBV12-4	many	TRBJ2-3	CASSLVADLTDTQYF